This T cell receptor beta chain came from a study of T cell repertoires in cytomegalovirus infection. Study context: CMV epitopes used comprised recently identified HLA-C-restricted ones and well-studied HLA-B-restricted ones. Shared public TCR beta signatures pointed to both CMV infection and a matching HLA type.

Trimming removed 1 base at V and 10 bases at J, with 17 bases between. This CDR3 has 15 amino acids. Looked up from germline, CDR1 is MNHNY and CDR2 is SVGAGI (reference sequence). A word on this clonotype: Its antigen remains unidentified.

TCRdb recomputed calls from the reads with MiXCR, one row per CDR3 protein. The sample yields 600,000 to 700,000 distinct CDR3 sequences, roughly 30% seen once. The sequences come from cultured PBMCs, collected from culture after CMV antigen stimulation. The sequence was obtained from a human donor in good health (CMV status not recorded). Some clones in this sample may be carry-over from other donors' samples. The chain employs TRBV6-6 and TRBJ2-1, with D tentatively TRBD2 (5 bases). The CDR3 spells CASSYWAGAFMEQFF. Written as DNA, the CDR3 is TGTGCCAGCAGTTACTGGGCGGGCGCATTCATGGAGCAGTTCTTC.